A single sample is the source of the 4 T cell receptor beta chains below, sequenced in a study of shared clonotypes between healthy human individuals. Sequenced by immunoSEQ multiplex PCR; TCRdb stores in-frame clones only, minus some. The table has roughly 2,500,000 clones, under 95% seen once. Sequencing was carried out using naive CD4+ T cells from PBMCs. Subset: CD45RA+ positively selected. Receptors originate from a young man in good health. Some clones in this sample may be carry-over from other donors' samples.

This chain links TRBV28 with TRBJ2-7; tentative D call: TRBD2 (6 bases). The germline V and J ends were trimmed by 5 bases and 4 bases, with 15 bases remaining between them. The V gene's germline CDR1 is MDHEN and CDR2 SYDVKM. The CDR3 covers 14 residues. The CDR3 DNA sequence: TGTGCCAGCAGTCCATGGAGGGGTAGTTACGAGCAGTACTTC. It translates to CASSPWRGSYEQYF.

The rearrangement uses TRBV6-5 and TRBJ1-1; D unresolved. The V end lost 8 bases, the J end lost 4 bases, and 17 bases lay between the germline ends. This CDR3 has 14 amino acids. Germline CDR1 MNHEY, CDR2 SVGAGI. The CDR3 DNA sequence: TGTGCCAGCCGTGCTGTGGAGCGGCGCACTGAAGCTTTCTTT. It is translated as CASRAVERRTEAFF.

The count of this clone is one. CDR3 coding DNA: TGTGCCAGCAGTCCACGCCCCGGGGACGAGCAGTACTTC. It yields the protein CASSPRPGDEQYF. This chain joins TRBV28 and TRBJ2-7, with D maybe TRBD2 (5 bases). The CDR3 has 13 residues. Germline V gives CDR1 MDHEN, CDR2 SYDVKM. Between the trimmed V and J ends, which lost 5 bases and 5 bases, there was a span of 13 bases.

The rearrangement joins TRBV28 to TRBJ2-3; 8 nucleotides line up with TRBD2. Germline V gene lookup returns CDR1 MDHEN and CDR2 SYDVKM. The CDR3 totals 17 residues. The trim removed 10 bases at V and 1 base at J, leaving 16 bases unmatched. CDR3 nucleotides: TGTGCCATCACTTCCTGGGGACTAGTCGGGGGCACAGATACGCAGTATTTT. Protein: CAITSWGLVGGTDTQYF.